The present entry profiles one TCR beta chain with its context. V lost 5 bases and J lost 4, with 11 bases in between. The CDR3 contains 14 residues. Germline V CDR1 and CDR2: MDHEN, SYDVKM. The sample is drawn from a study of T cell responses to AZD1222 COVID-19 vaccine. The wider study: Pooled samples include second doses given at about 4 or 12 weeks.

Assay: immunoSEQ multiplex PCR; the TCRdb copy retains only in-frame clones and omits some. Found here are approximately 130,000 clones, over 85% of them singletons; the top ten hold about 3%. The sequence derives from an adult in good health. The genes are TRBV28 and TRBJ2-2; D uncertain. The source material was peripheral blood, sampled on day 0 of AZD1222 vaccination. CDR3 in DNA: TGTGCCAGCAGTCCGCGACTGAGCACCGGGGAGCTGTTTTTT. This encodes CASSPRLSTGELFF.